One T cell receptor (beta chain) is described in this entry. Antigen unknown. This record belongs to a study of identical twins. Study observations and caveats: Memory repertoires showed no such pattern, whereas abundant cord blood beta clonotypes carried fewer insertions. Researchers caution that invariant MAIT and iNKT cells could partly confound zero-insertion analyses. Excess twin sharing in beta out-of-frame sequences was weaker.

Per the germline V gene, CDR1 is DFQATT and CDR2 is SNEGSKA (reference sequence). This CDR3 comprises 14 residues. The ends lost 3 bases at V and 3 bases at J; junction bases unmatched: 7. From the 5' RACE reads, TCRdb called clonotypes with MiXCR, one entry per CDR3 protein. The top ten clones hold 0.8% to 1% of a sample with 500,000 or so distinct CDR3 sequences, 14% of them seen once. These records were also assigned to another study, of yellow fever vaccine responses in identical twins.

The chain couples TRBV20-1 to TRBJ2-7, with 8 bases matching TRBD2. The TCR was taken from a woman aged 18 to 35 in good health. The specimen sequenced was CD4+ T cells sorted from blood. The CDR3 here is CSASPGGRFYEQYF. The CDR3 DNA reads TGCAGTGCTAGCCCGGGCGGGAGGTTCTACGAGCAGTACTTC.